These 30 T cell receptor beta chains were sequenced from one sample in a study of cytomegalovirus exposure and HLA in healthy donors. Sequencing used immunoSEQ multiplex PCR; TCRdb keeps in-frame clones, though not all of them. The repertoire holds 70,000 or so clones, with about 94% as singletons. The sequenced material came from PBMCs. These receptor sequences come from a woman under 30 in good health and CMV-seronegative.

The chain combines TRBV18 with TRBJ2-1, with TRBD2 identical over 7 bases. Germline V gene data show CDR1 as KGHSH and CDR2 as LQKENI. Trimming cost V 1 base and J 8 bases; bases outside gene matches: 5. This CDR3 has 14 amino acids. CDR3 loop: CASSPLGGGDEQFF. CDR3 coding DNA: TGTGCCAGCTCACCACTCGGGGGAGGGGATGAGCAGTTCTTC.

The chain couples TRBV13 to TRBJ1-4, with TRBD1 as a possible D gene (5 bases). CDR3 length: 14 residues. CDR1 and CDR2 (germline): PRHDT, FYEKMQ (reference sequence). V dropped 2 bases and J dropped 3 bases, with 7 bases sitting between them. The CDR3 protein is CASSLRGPNEKLFF. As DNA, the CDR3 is TGTGCCAGCAGCTTAAGGGGTCCTAATGAAAAACTGTTTTTT.

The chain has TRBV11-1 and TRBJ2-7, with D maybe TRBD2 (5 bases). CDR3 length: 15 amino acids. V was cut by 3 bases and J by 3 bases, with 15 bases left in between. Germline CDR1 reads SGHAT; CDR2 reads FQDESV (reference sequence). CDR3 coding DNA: TGTGCCAGCAGCTTGGCGCGGGCGCTCGACTACGAGCAGTACTTC. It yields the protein CASSLARALDYEQYF.

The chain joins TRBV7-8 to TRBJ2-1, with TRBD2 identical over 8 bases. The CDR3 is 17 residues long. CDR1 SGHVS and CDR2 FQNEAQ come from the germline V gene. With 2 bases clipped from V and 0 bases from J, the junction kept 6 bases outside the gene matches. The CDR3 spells CASSLSSGRSSYNEQFF. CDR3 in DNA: TGTGCCAGCAGCTTATCTAGCGGGCGCTCCTCCTACAATGAGCAGTTCTTC.

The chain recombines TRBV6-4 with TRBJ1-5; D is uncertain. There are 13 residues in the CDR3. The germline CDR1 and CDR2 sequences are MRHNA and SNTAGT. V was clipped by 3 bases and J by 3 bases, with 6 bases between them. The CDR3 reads CASSEGDNQPQHF. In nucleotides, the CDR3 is TGTGCCAGCAGTGAAGGAGACAATCAGCCCCAGCATTTT.

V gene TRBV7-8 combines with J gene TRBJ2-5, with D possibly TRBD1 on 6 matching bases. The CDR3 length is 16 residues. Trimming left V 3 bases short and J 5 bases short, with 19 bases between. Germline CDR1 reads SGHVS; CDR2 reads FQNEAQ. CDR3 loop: CASSLAARDMWETQYF. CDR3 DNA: TGTGCCAGCAGCTTGGCTGCCCGGGACATGTGGGAGACCCAGTACTTC.

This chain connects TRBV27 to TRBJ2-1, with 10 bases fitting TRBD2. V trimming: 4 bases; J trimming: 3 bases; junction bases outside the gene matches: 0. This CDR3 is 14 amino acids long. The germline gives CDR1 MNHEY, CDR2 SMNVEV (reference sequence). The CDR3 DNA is TGTGCCAGCAGTTCTAGCGGGAGCTACAATGAGCAGTTCTTC. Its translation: CASSSSGSYNEQFF.

CDR3 protein: CASSLSTLGGKNEQYF. Written as DNA, the CDR3 is TGTGCCAGCAGCTTATCGACTCTTGGCGGTAAAAACGAGCAGTACTTC. The chain is built from TRBV13 and TRBJ2-7; D remains ambiguous. Germline V gene sequence: CDR1 PRHDT, CDR2 FYEKMQ (reference sequence). V was clipped by 2 bases and J by 5 bases, with 19 bases between them. CDR3 length: 16 residues.

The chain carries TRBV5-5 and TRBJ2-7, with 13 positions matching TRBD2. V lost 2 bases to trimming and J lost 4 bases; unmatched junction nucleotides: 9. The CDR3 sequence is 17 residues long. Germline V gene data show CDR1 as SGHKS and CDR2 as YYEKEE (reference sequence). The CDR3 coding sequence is TGTGCCAGCAGCTTCGCGGGACTAGCGGGGCCATATTACGAGCAGTACTTC. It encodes CASSFAGLAGPYYEQYF.

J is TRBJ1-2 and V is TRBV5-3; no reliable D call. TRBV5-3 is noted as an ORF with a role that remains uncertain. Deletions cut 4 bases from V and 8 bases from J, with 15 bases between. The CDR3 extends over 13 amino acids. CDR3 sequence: CARSRVQLGGYTF. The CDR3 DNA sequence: TGTGCCAGAAGCCGAGTGCAACTCGGGGGCTACACCTTC.

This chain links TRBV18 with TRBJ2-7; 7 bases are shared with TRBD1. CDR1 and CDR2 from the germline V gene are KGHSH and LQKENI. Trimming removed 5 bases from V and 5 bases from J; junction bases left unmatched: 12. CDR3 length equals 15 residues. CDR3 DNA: TGTGCCAGCTCAACCATAAAACAGGGGCTACACGAGCAGTACTTC. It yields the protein CASSTIKQGLHEQYF.

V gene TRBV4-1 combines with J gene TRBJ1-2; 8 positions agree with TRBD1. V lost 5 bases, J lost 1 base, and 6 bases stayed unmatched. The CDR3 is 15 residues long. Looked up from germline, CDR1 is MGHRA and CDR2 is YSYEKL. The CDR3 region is CASSSRTGRNYGYTF. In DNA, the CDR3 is TGCGCCAGCAGCTCCCGGACAGGGCGTAACTATGGCTACACCTTC.

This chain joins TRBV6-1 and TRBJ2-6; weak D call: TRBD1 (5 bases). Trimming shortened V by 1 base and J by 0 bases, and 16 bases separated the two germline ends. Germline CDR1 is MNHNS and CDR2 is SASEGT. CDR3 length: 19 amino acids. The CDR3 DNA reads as TGTGCCAGCAGTGAAGGGGTGACAGCCCTAATCTCTGGGGCCAACGTCCTGACTTTC. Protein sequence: CASSEGVTALISGANVLTF.

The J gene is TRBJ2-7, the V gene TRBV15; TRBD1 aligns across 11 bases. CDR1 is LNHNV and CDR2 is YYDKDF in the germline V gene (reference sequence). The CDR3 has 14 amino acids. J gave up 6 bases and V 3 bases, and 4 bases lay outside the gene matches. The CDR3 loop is CATSRDRGRSEQYF. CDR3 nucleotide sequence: TGTGCCACCAGCAGGGACAGGGGGCGCAGCGAGCAGTACTTC. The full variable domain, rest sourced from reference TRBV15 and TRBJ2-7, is DAMVIQNPRYQVTQFGKPVTLSCSQTLNHNVMYWYQQKSSQAPKLLFHYYDKDFNNEADTPDNFQSRRPNTSFCFLDIRSPGLGDTAMYLCATSRDRGRSEQYFGPGTRLTVT.

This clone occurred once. CDR3 nucleotides: TGTGCCAGCAGTGCAGGGAACACTGAAGCTTTCTTT. It yields the protein CASSAGNTEAFF. The V and J genes are TRBV2 and TRBJ1-1, with D uncertain. The CDR3 has 12 residues. The germline CDR1 and CDR2 sequences are SNHLY and FYNNEI. Trimming took 4 bases from V and 1 from J, leaving 4 bases between them.

CDR3 in amino acids: CASSISTLNTEAFF. DNA for the CDR3: TGTGCCAGTAGTATATCGACTTTGAACACTGAAGCTTTCTTT. The rearrangement links TRBV19 to TRBJ1-1; no firm D call. The CDR3 spans 14 residues. Per the germline V gene, CDR1 is LNHDA and CDR2 is SQIVND (reference sequence). The V gene lost 2 bases and the J gene lost 0 bases, with 7 bases spanning the gap.

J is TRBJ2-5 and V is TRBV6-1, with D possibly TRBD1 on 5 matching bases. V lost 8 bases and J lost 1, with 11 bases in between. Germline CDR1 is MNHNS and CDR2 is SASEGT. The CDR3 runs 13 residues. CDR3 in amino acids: CASGAEPQETQYF. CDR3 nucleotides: TGTGCCAGCGGGGCAGAACCCCAAGAGACCCAGTACTTC.

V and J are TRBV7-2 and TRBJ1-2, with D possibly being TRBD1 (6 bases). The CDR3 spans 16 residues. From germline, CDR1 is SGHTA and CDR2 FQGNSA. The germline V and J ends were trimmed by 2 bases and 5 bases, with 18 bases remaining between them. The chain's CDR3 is CASSLSPWGRTYGYTF. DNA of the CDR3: TGTGCCAGCAGCTTATCGCCTTGGGGGCGAACTTATGGCTACACCTTC.

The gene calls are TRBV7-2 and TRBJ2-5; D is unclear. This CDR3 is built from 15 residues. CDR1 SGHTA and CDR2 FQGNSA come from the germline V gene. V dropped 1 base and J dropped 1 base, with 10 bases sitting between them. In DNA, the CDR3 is TGTGCCAGCAGCTTAGGGCAGGCAAGCCAAGAGACCCAGTACTTC. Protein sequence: CASSLGQASQETQYF. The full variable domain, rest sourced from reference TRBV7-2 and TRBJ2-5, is GAGVSQSPSNKVTEKGKDVELRCDPISGHTALYWYRQSLGQGLEFLIYFQGNSAPDKSGLPSDRFSAERTGGSVSTLTIQRTQQEDSAVYLCASSLGQASQETQYFGPGTRLLVL.

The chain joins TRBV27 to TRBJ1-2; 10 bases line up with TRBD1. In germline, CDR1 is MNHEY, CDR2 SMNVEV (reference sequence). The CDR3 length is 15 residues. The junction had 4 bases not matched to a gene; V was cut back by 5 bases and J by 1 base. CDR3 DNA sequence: TGTGCCAGCAGTCCCGGACAGGGGGGTAACTATGGCTACACCTTC. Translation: CASSPGQGGNYGYTF.

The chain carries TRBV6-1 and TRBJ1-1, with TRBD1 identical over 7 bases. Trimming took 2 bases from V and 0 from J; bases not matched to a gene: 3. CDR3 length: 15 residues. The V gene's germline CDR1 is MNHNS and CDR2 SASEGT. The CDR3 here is CASSEMGQMNTEAFF. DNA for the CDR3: TGTGCCAGCAGTGAAATGGGACAGATGAACACTGAAGCTTTCTTT.

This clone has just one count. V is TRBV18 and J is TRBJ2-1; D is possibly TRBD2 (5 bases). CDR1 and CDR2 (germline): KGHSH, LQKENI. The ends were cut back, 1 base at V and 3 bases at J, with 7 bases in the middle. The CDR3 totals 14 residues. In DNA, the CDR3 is TGTGCCAGCTCACCACAACTAGACTACAATGAGCAGTTCTTC. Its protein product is CASSPQLDYNEQFF.

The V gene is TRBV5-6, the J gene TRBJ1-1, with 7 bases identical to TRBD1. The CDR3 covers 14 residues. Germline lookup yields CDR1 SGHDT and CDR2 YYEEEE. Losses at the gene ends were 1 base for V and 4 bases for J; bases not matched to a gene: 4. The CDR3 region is CASSLPSGGTEAFF. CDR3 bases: TGTGCCAGCAGCTTGCCGTCAGGGGGCACTGAAGCTTTCTTT.

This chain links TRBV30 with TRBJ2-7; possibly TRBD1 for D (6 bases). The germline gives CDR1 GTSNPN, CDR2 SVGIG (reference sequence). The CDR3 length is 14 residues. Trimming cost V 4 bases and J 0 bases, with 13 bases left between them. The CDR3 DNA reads TGTGCCTGGAAAGGGACATGGAGCTCCTACGAGCAGTACTTC. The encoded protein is CAWKGTWSSYEQYF.

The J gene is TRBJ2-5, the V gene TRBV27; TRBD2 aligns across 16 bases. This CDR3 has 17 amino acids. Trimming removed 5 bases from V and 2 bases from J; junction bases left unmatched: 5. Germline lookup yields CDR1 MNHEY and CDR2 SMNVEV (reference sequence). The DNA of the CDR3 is TGTGCCAGCAGTCTAGGGACTAGCGGGAGGGCACAAGAGACCCAGTACTTC. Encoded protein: CASSLGTSGRAQETQYF.

The CDR3 region has the DNA TGTGCCAGCTCATCAGACAGGTACTACGAGCAGTACTTC. Translating gives CASSSDRYYEQYF. This chain joins TRBV18 and TRBJ2-7; a weak D match, TRBD1 (6 bases). The germline CDR1 and CDR2 sequences are KGHSH and LQKENI. CDR3 size: 13 residues. Trimming removed 5 bases from V and 3 bases from J, with 11 bases in between.

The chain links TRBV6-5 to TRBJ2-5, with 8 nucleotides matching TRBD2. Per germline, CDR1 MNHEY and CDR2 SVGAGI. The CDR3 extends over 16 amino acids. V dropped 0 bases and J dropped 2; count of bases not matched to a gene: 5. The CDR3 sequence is CASSYSLAGQQETQYF. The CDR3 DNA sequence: TGTGCCAGCAGTTACTCGCTAGCGGGCCAACAAGAGACCCAGTACTTC.

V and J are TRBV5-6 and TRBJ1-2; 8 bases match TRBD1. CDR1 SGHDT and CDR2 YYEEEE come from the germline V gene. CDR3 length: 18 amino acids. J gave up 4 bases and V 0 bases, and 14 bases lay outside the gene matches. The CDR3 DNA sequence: TGTGCCAGCAGCTTGGTGGTGCAAGGGACAGGATTTTCCTATGGCTACACCTTC. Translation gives CASSLVVQGTGFSYGYTF.

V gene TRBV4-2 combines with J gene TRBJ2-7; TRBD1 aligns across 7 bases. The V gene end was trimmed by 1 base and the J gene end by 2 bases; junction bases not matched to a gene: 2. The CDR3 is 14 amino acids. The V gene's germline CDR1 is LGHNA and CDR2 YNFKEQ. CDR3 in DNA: TGTGCCAGCAGCCAAGGGGACAGTGCCTACGAGCAGTACTTC. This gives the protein CASSQGDSAYEQYF.

The CDR3 is CASSEATGGGDTQYF. In DNA, the CDR3 is TGTGCCAGCAGTGAAGCGACAGGGGGGGGAGATACGCAGTATTTT. This sequence joins TRBV6-4 and TRBJ2-3; 9 bases are a match to TRBD1. Per germline, CDR1 MRHNA and CDR2 SNTAGT. J was trimmed by 5 bases and V by 3 bases; bases with no gene match: 6. The CDR3 sequence is 15 residues long.